This TCR beta chain was identified in a study of T cell clones after liver transplantation. CDR1 and CDR2 (germline): SEHNR, FQNEAQ (reference sequence). V lost 1 base to trimming and J lost 4 bases, with 16 bases between them. This CDR3 comprises 16 residues. Thawed unstimulated PBMCs were FACS-sorted by CD3, CD4 and CD8 into two populations. TCRdb's table, derived via immunoSEQ multiplex PCR, lists solely in-frame clones and lacks some. The sample consists of about 53,000 clones, 65% to 85% of them appearing once. The gene calls are TRBV7-9 and TRBJ1-2; D not certain. Sequencing used CD4+ T cells from blood, obtained before liver transplant. This receptor was obtained from a human donor who received a liver transplant. In DNA, the CDR3 is TGTGCCAGCAGCTTAGGGAAGTTGGGCAGCGTCTATGGCTACACCTTC. It encodes CASSLGKLGSVYGYTF.